Presented here are 28 T cell receptor beta chains from one specimen sequenced in a study of cytomegalovirus exposure and HLA in healthy donors. The PCR made use of 60 Vbeta and 13 Jbeta primers. Sequenced by immunoSEQ multiplex PCR; TCRdb stores in-frame clones only, minus some. This table has 170,000 or so clones, 75% to 85% appearing once. Sequences were obtained from PBMCs. These receptors were taken from a woman aged 60-75 years in good health and CMV-seropositive.

This clone was picked up a small number of times. V and J are TRBV6-1 and TRBJ1-1; D is perhaps TRBD1 (6 bases). The germline gives CDR1 MNHNS, CDR2 SASEGT. CDR3 size: 13 residues. The V end lost 11 bases, the J end lost 8 bases, and 21 bases lay between the germline ends. In nucleotides, the CDR3 is TGTGCCTGTGCCCAACAGGGTAATGCCGAAGCTTTCTTT. The encoded protein is CACAQQGNAEAFF.

This clone was picked up a small number of times. The chain combines TRBV7-9 with TRBJ2-3; no firm D call. The CDR3 length is 15 residues. Germline lookup yields CDR1 SEHNR and CDR2 FQNEAQ (reference sequence). Trimming stripped 1 base from V and 1 base from J, with 9 bases between. The CDR3 nucleotides are TGTGCCAGCAGCTTAGAGGCGGTTGGCACAGATACGCAGTATTTT. It is translated as CASSLEAVGTDTQYF. Supplemented by reference TRBV7-9 and TRBJ2-3, the full variable domain reads DTGVSQNPRHKITKRGQNVTFRCDPISEHNRLYWYRQTLGQGPEFLTYFQNEAQLEKSRLLSDRFSAERPKGSFSTLEIQRTEQGDSAMYLCASSLEAVGTDTQYFGPGTRLTVL.

The J gene is TRBJ1-5, the V gene TRBV2; D unresolved. The CDR3 has 13 amino acids. The V and J ends lost 6 bases and 0 bases respectively, with 6 bases between them. Per the germline V gene, CDR1 is SNHLY and CDR2 is FYNNEI. The chain's CDR3 is CASRSYSNQPQHF. The CDR3 nucleotides are TGTGCCAGCAGATCTTATAGCAATCAGCCCCAGCATTTT.

V gene TRBV30 combines with J gene TRBJ2-7, with TRBD1 matching 9 bases. The V gene's germline CDR1 is GTSNPN and CDR2 SVGIG (reference sequence). Trimming took 3 bases from V and 4 from J; bases not matched to a gene: 10. The CDR3 has 15 amino acids. The CDR3 protein is CAWSPWAGTGYEQYF. The DNA of the CDR3 is TGTGCCTGGAGCCCATGGGCCGGGACAGGGTACGAGCAGTACTTC.

This clone was detected only once. The rearrangement uses TRBV7-2 and TRBJ2-5, with D possibly matching TRBD1 (6 bases). With 5 bases removed from V and 4 bases from J, the gap between germline ends came to 11 bases. This CDR3 has 13 residues. The germline gives CDR1 SGHTA, CDR2 FQGNSA. CDR3 bases: TGTGCCAGCAGCATCCTCAGGGGAGAGACCCAGTACTTC. Its protein is CASSILRGETQYF.

The chain recombines TRBV27 with TRBJ2-1, with a possible D match to TRBD1 (5 bases). The CDR3 spans 16 residues. V was pared by 5 bases and J by 0 bases, with 14 bases between. In germline, CDR1 is MNHEY, CDR2 SMNVEV (reference sequence). CDR3 loop: CASSAGTGSSYNEQFF. The CDR3 DNA sequence: TGTGCCAGCAGTGCCGGAACAGGAAGCTCCTACAATGAGCAGTTCTTC.

This clone was picked up a small number of times. Written as DNA, the CDR3 is TGTGCCAGCAGCGCAGGCTTGGGCTATGGCTACACCTTC. Amino acid sequence: CASSAGLGYGYTF. This chain joins TRBV5-6 and TRBJ1-2, with D hard to call. Germline lookup yields CDR1 SGHDT and CDR2 YYEEEE. This CDR3 has 13 amino acids. V lost 4 bases to trimming and J lost 4 bases, with 11 bases between them.

The rearrangement joins TRBV9 to TRBJ1-4, with 8 bases that match TRBD1. The CDR3 is 16 amino acids. CDR1 is SGDLS and CDR2 is YYNGEE in the germline V gene. Unmatched junction bases numbered 14, after V lost 8 bases and J lost 5 bases. Here the CDR3 reads CASTRGLGVGNEKLFF. CDR3 nucleotide sequence: TGTGCCAGTACCAGGGGGCTCGGAGTTGGGAATGAAAAACTGTTTTTT.

The chain carries TRBV14 and TRBJ1-5, with D uncertain. V lost 2 bases, J lost 9 bases, and 11 bases lay in between. This CDR3 has 13 amino acids. Germline loops: CDR1 SGHDN, CDR2 FVKESK. The DNA for the CDR3 is TGTGCCAGCAGCCAAACTGCCACCTGGCCCCAGCATTTT. This sequence encodes CASSQTATWPQHF.

This chain links TRBV5-1 with TRBJ2-5, with 14 bases aligning to TRBD2. After removal of 4 bases from V and 3 bases from J, the junction contained 5 bases not matched to a gene. Germline V CDR1 and CDR2: SGHRS, YFSETQ. The length of the CDR3 is 16 residues. The CDR3 loop reads CASSGGLAGVKETQYF. The DNA for the CDR3 is TGCGCCAGCAGCGGGGGACTAGCGGGAGTAAAAGAGACCCAGTACTTC.

The rearrangement links TRBV4-2 to TRBJ1-4; D gene uncertain. The ends were cut back, 2 bases at V and 8 bases at J, with 15 bases in the middle. The CDR3 is made up of 15 amino acids. Germline values: CDR1 LGHNA, CDR2 YNFKEQ. CDR3 in amino acids: CASSQQPRSGEKLFF. The CDR3 nucleotides read TGTGCCAGCAGCCAACAACCTAGATCTGGGGAAAAACTGTTTTTT.

As regards this clone: Sequence at one end of the junction differs from germline and may be a read error. The chain links TRBV5-6 to TRBJ1-1; possible D gene TRBD1, 6 bases. The germline CDR1 and CDR2 sequences are SGHDT and YYEEEE. The CDR3 contains 17 residues. The CDR3 sequence: CASRLGAGAHFDPEAFF. For the CDR3, the DNA is TGTGCCAGCAGGTTGGGGGCGGGGGCGCATTTTGACCCAGAAGCTTTCTTT. The variable domain in full, with the rest retrieved from reference TRBV5-6 and TRBJ1-1, is DAGVTQSPTHLIKTRGQQVTLRCSPKSGHDTVSWYQQALGQGPQFIFQYYEEEERQRGNFPDRFSGHQFPNYSSELNVNALLLGDSALYLCASRLGAGAHFDPEAFFGQGTRLTVV.

The chain has TRBV11-2 and TRBJ2-5; TRBD1 matches 9 bases. With the DNA end fitting TRBJ2-7 better, the J assignment may be wrong. The CDR3 spans 14 residues. Germline assignment: CDR1 SGHAT and CDR2 FQNNGV. The DNA for the CDR3 is TGTGCCAGCAGCTCGACAGGGGGTTCCTACGAGCAGTACTTC. It specifies CASSSTGGSYEQYF.

The chain joins TRBV7-6 to TRBJ2-7, with D perhaps TRBD2 (5 bases). This CDR3 has 16 residues. V was shortened by 0 bases and J by 3 bases, with 15 bases between the two germline ends. The V gene's germline CDR1 is SGHVS and CDR2 FNYEAQ. CDR3 in amino acids: CASSLAASLGHYEQYF. The CDR3 DNA reads as TGTGCCAGCAGCTTAGCGGCTAGCCTCGGGCACTACGAGCAGTACTTC.

CDR3 loop: CANILTGQETQYF. The CDR3 DNA reads as TGTGCCAACATTCTTACGGGTCAAGAGACCCAGTACTTC. The gene calls are TRBV7-6 and TRBJ2-5; no clear D gene. V was trimmed by 10 bases and J by 2 bases, leaving 14 bases between them. Germline assignment: CDR1 SGHVS and CDR2 FNYEAQ. The CDR3 totals 13 residues.

The sample holds one count of this clone. The rearrangement joins TRBV14 to TRBJ1-2; D not resolved. The CDR3 runs to 15 residues. Germline values: CDR1 SGHDN, CDR2 FVKESK. The ends were cut back, 0 bases at V and 8 bases at J, with 16 bases in the middle. In nucleotides, the CDR3 is TGTGCCAGCAGCCAAGATCTTCTGGGCGAGTCGGGCTACACCTTC. The encoded protein is CASSQDLLGESGYTF.

This chain connects TRBV5-4 to TRBJ2-3; 9 nucleotides align to TRBD1. CDR1 SGHNT and CDR2 YYREEE come from the germline V gene (reference sequence). V shed 4 bases, J shed 4 bases, and the junction held 7 bases outside the gene matches. There are 15 residues in the CDR3. CDR3 in amino acids: CASSPGQGWSDTQYF. The DNA of the CDR3 is TGTGCCAGCAGCCCCGGACAGGGGTGGTCAGATACGCAGTATTTT.

This chain connects TRBV19 to TRBJ2-5; the match to TRBD1 covers 9 bases. Germline V gives CDR1 LNHDA, CDR2 SQIVND (reference sequence). V was clipped by 3 bases and J by 11 bases; unmatched bases: 10. CDR3 size: 14 residues. The CDR3 here is CASSIKGTGTEQYF. Here the CDR3 DNA reads TGTGCCAGTAGTATTAAAGGGACAGGGACAGAGCAGTACTTC.

This chain joins TRBV30 and TRBJ1-5; tentatively, D is TRBD1 (5 bases). Germline V CDR1 and CDR2: GTSNPN, SVGIG (reference sequence). The CDR3 covers 14 residues. Trimming removed 0 bases at V and 6 bases at J, with 12 bases between. CDR3 in DNA: TGTGCCTGGAGTGTAGGGGCCTCAACTCAGCCCCAGCATTTT. Translating it yields CAWSVGASTQPQHF.

This clone came up a few times. The chain links TRBV6-4 to TRBJ1-6; D is unresolved. There are 15 residues in the CDR3. Trimming took 4 bases from V and 0 from J, leaving 7 bases between them. Looked up from germline, CDR1 is MRHNA and CDR2 is SNTAGT. The CDR3 nucleotides read TGTGCCAGCAGTGCGGACTTCTCCTATAATTCACCCCTCCACTTT. Amino acid sequence: CASSADFSYNSPLHF.

This clone occurred once. The chain couples TRBV14 to TRBJ2-1, with TRBD1 identical over 8 bases. Germline values: CDR1 SGHDN, CDR2 FVKESK. CDR3 size: 15 residues. Trimming removed 4 bases from V and 6 bases from J; junction bases left unmatched: 8. The CDR3 coding sequence is TGTGCCAGCAGCCCTAGGACAGGGATTGGCAATGAGCAGTTCTTC. Encoded protein: CASSPRTGIGNEQFF.

For this clone: In the same sample, other DNA sequences code for this CDR3. The CDR3 here is CASSQAQGYEQYF. The CDR3 DNA sequence: TGTGCCAGCAGCCAAGCACAGGGTTACGAGCAGTACTTC. The chain carries TRBV4-2 and TRBJ2-7, with D possibly matching TRBD1 (6 bases). The CDR3 spans 13 residues. The V end lost 1 base, the J end lost 4 bases, and 8 bases lay between the germline ends. Germline assignment: CDR1 LGHNA and CDR2 YNFKEQ.

The chain uses TRBV7-2 and TRBJ2-1; TRBD1 might be the D (6 bases). The germline gives CDR1 SGHTA, CDR2 FQGNSA. Deletions cut 5 bases from V and 9 bases from J, with 17 bases between. The CDR3 runs 14 residues. Written as DNA, the CDR3 is TGTGCCAGCAGCGCCAAATCACAGGGACCTGAGCAGTTCTTC. This codes for CASSAKSQGPEQFF.

The chain recombines TRBV4-3 with TRBJ2-3, with D tentatively TRBD1 (6 bases). The V gene lost 4 bases and the J gene lost 1 base, with 9 bases spanning the gap. Germline V gene sequence: CDR1 LGHNA, CDR2 YSLEER. The CDR3 totals 14 residues. The CDR3 protein is CASSPRTGTDTQYF. DNA of the CDR3: TGCGCCAGCAGCCCCCGGACAGGCACAGATACGCAGTATTTT.

This chain links TRBV19 with TRBJ2-7; 8 bases match TRBD2. The CDR3 contains 15 residues. CDR1 and CDR2 from the germline V gene are LNHDA and SQIVND (reference sequence). The ends lost 8 bases at V and 4 bases at J; junction bases unmatched: 13. CDR3 nucleotides: TGTGCCAGTTCTTTCGAACGGGGGGGCCGATACGAGCAGTACTTC. Amino acids: CASSFERGGRYEQYF.

V and J are TRBV28 and TRBJ2-5, with TRBD1 matching over 7 bases. The CDR3 runs to 13 residues. Germline V gene lookup returns CDR1 MDHEN and CDR2 SYDVKM. With V trimmed by 2 bases and J by 5 bases, 2 bases remained unmatched. The CDR3 is CASSLRGLETQYF. CDR3 coding DNA: TGTGCCAGCAGTTTAAGGGGGCTGGAGACCCAGTACTTC. Full variable domain (missing parts from reference TRBV28 and TRBJ2-5): DVKVTQSSRYLVKRTGEKVFLECVQDMDHENMFWYRQDPGLGLRLIYFSYDVKMKEKGDIPEGYSVSREKKERFSLILESASTNQTSMYLCASSLRGLETQYFGPGTRLLVL.

The table lists this clone with a few counts. The chain employs TRBV28 and TRBJ2-7, with 7 bases lining up with TRBD2. J gave up 1 base and V 7 bases, and 13 bases lay outside the gene matches. The germline V gene encodes CDR1 MDHEN and CDR2 SYDVKM. This CDR3 is 16 amino acids long. For the CDR3, the DNA is TGTGCCAGCAACTCACCCGCCGGGGAGGGGTCCTACGAGCAGTACTTC. Residues: CASNSPAGEGSYEQYF.

This clone was seen only once. V and J are TRBV30 and TRBJ2-7, with 7 bases aligning to TRBD1. Germline CDR1 and CDR2: GTSNPN and SVGIG (reference sequence). This CDR3 contains 12 residues. Unmatched junction bases numbered 5, after V lost 8 bases and J lost 1 base. CDR3 DNA sequence: TGTGCCATCCGACAGGGTTCCTACGAGCAGTACTTC. Protein sequence: CAIRQGSYEQYF.